Listed below are T cell receptor beta chains from one sample, sequenced in a study of T-cell memory formation after mild COVID-19. TCRdb independently ran MiXCR on the 5' RACE reads; one entry per CDR3 protein. Of some 300,000 distinct CDR3 sequences in the sample, under 25% are singletons; the top ten hold 21%. The source material was PBMCs or a T cell subset sorted from them (not recorded which). Receptor source: a man younger than 35 who had mild COVID-19 (a few samples of this study predate the infection). Cell type and time point are not known. Both conserved end residues are part of each CDR3. The D gene is left open where the match is weak. Clone size is given for some rows only: seen once, a few or many times, or a class if the clone is expanded.

J gene: TRBJ2-3
clone size: few
CDR3 length: 16
V gene: TRBV12-3/TRBV12-4
D gene: TRBD2
CDR3 protein: CASSPPRERGLDTQYF
CDR3 DNA: TGTGCCAGCAGCCCCCCCCGAGAGCGGGGGCTAGATACGCAGTATTTT

J gene: TRBJ1-6
clone size: .
CDR3 length: 14
V gene: TRBV7-3
D gene: .
CDR3 protein: CASSLSRADSPLHF
CDR3 DNA: TGTGCCAGCAGCTTAAGTCGGGCCGATTCACCCCTCCACTTT

J gene: TRBJ1-1
clone size: .
CDR3 length: 13
V gene: TRBV6-6
D gene: .
CDR3 protein: CASSNRDGTEAFF
CDR3 DNA: TGTGCCAGCAGCAACAGGGACGGGACTGAAGCTTTCTTT

J gene: TRBJ1-3
clone size: few
CDR3 length: 16
V gene: TRBV7-2
D gene: TRBD1
CDR3 protein: CASSPRQGRPGNTIYF
CDR3 DNA: TGTGCCAGCAGCCCTAGACAGGGCAGGCCTGGAAACACCATATATTTT

J gene: TRBJ2-5
clone size: .
CDR3 length: 14
V gene: TRBV5-1
D gene: TRBD1
CDR3 protein: CASSWQGAGETQYF
CDR3 DNA: TGCGCCAGCAGCTGGCAGGGGGCCGGAGAGACCCAGTACTTC

J gene: TRBJ2-5
clone size: many
CDR3 length: 13
V gene: TRBV7-7
D gene: .
CDR3 protein: CASSLTTTETQYF
CDR3 DNA: TGTGCCAGCAGCTTGACCACAACGGAGACCCAGTACTTC

J gene: TRBJ2-7
clone size: many
CDR3 length: 14
V gene: TRBV5-1
D gene: .
CDR3 protein: CASSWRPVSYEQYF
CDR3 DNA: TGCGCCAGCAGCTGGAGACCCGTATCCTACGAGCAGTACTTC

J gene: TRBJ2-1
clone size: .
CDR3 length: 16
V gene: TRBV7-9
D gene: TRBD1
CDR3 protein: CASSLGGQGAYNEQFF
CDR3 DNA: TGTGCCAGCAGCTTAGGGGGACAGGGAGCCTACAATGAGCAGTTCTTC

J gene: TRBJ2-2
clone size: .
CDR3 length: 14
V gene: TRBV10-3
D gene: TRBD1
CDR3 protein: CAISDRGTTGELFF
CDR3 DNA: TGTGCCATCAGCGACAGGGGTACCACCGGGGAGCTGTTTTTT

J gene: TRBJ1-2
clone size: few
CDR3 length: 15
V gene: TRBV4-3
D gene: .
CDR3 protein: CASSQDSRHDYGYTF
CDR3 DNA: TGCGCCAGCAGCCAGGACTCACGACACGACTATGGCTACACCTTC

J gene: TRBJ1-5
clone size: .
CDR3 length: 15
V gene: TRBV6-5
D gene: .
CDR3 protein: CASSYSTRGNQPQHF
CDR3 DNA: TGTGCCAGCAGTTACTCGACTCGGGGCAATCAGCCCCAGCATTTT

J gene: TRBJ1-5
clone size: .
CDR3 length: 11
V gene: TRBV6-6
D gene: .
CDR3 protein: CASAGNQPQHF
CDR3 DNA: TGTGCCAGTGCGGGTAATCAGCCCCAGCATTTT

J gene: TRBJ1-1
clone size: many
CDR3 length: 10
V gene: TRBV29-1
D gene: .
CDR3 protein: CSGGEGNAFF
CDR3 DNA: TGCAGCGGGGGAGAGGGGAACGCTTTCTTT

J gene: TRBJ2-7
clone size: .
CDR3 length: 15
V gene: TRBV20-1
D gene: TRBD2
CDR3 protein: CSARPLASGIYEQYF
CDR3 DNA: TGCAGTGCTCGCCCCCTGGCTAGCGGGATTTACGAGCAGTACTTC

J gene: TRBJ1-2
clone size: .
CDR3 length: 13
V gene: TRBV20-1
D gene: TRBD1
CDR3 protein: CSARTQGAGGYTF
CDR3 DNA: TGCAGTGCTAGAACGCAGGGGGCTGGGGGCTACACCTTC

J gene: TRBJ2-7
clone size: .
CDR3 length: 14
V gene: TRBV6-1
D gene: TRBD1
CDR3 protein: CASTETGLLYEQYF
CDR3 DNA: TGTGCCAGCACCGAGACAGGGTTACTCTACGAGCAGTACTTC

J gene: TRBJ2-5
clone size: .
CDR3 length: 16
V gene: TRBV23-1
D gene: TRBD2
CDR3 protein: CASSHPTSGGQETQYF
CDR3 DNA: TGCGCCAGCAGTCACCCGACTAGCGGGGGGCAAGAGACCCAGTACTTC

J gene: TRBJ1-4
clone size: .
CDR3 length: 16
V gene: TRBV4-3
D gene: .
CDR3 protein: CASSQGASPTNEKLFF
CDR3 DNA: TGCGCCAGCAGCCAAGGGGCCAGCCCAACTAATGAAAAACTGTTTTTT

J gene: TRBJ2-1
clone size: few
CDR3 length: 13
V gene: TRBV15
D gene: .
CDR3 protein: CATSREIDPRQFF
CDR3 DNA: TGTGCCACCAGCAGAGAAATCGACCCCCGTCAGTTCTTC

J gene: TRBJ1-1
clone size: .
CDR3 length: 12
V gene: TRBV29-1
D gene: .
CDR3 protein: CSVGGQTTEAFF
CDR3 DNA: TGCAGCGTTGGAGGACAGACAACTGAAGCTTTCTTT

J gene: TRBJ2-3
clone size: many
CDR3 length: 13
V gene: TRBV5-1
D gene: TRBD2
CDR3 protein: CASSLDRAGSQYF
CDR3 DNA: TGCGCCAGCAGCTTGGATAGAGCGGGGTCGCAGTATTTT

J gene: TRBJ2-1
clone size: .
CDR3 length: 16
V gene: TRBV5-1
D gene: TRBD1
CDR3 protein: CASSLGHETGADEQFF
CDR3 DNA: TGCGCCAGCAGCTTGGGTCATGAGACAGGGGCTGATGAGCAGTTCTTC

J gene: TRBJ2-4
clone size: .
CDR3 length: 16
V gene: TRBV20-1
D gene: .
CDR3 protein: CSARDFHGLSYDIQYF
CDR3 DNA: TGCAGTGCTAGAGATTTCCACGGGTTGAGTTATGACATTCAGTACTTC

J gene: TRBJ2-3
clone size: many
CDR3 length: 13
V gene: TRBV5-1
D gene: .
CDR3 protein: CASSLDLGDTQYF
CDR3 DNA: TGCGCCAGCAGCTTGGATCTAGGAGATACGCAGTATTTT

J gene: TRBJ2-5
clone size: .
CDR3 length: 12
V gene: TRBV2
D gene: TRBD2
CDR3 protein: CASSGTRGSQYF
CDR3 DNA: TGTGCCAGCAGTGGGACTAGAGGGTCCCAGTACTTC

J gene: TRBJ2-7
clone size: many
CDR3 length: 13
V gene: TRBV28
D gene: .
CDR3 protein: CASSLTERYEQYF
CDR3 DNA: TGTGCCAGCAGTTTGACAGAGCGCTACGAGCAGTACTTC

J gene: TRBJ1-1
clone size: .
CDR3 length: 12
V gene: TRBV29-1
D gene: .
CDR3 protein: CSALTVNTEAFF
CDR3 DNA: TGCAGCGCTTTGACAGTGAACACTGAAGCTTTCTTT

J gene: TRBJ1-2
clone size: few
CDR3 length: 15
V gene: TRBV5-1
D gene: .
CDR3 protein: CASSLVPRGDYGYTF
CDR3 DNA: TGCGCCAGCAGCTTGGTTCCCCGCGGGGACTATGGCTACACCTTC

J gene: TRBJ1-2
clone size: few
CDR3 length: 15
V gene: TRBV7-2
D gene: .
CDR3 protein: CDSSFLITGSNDYTF
CDR3 DNA: TGTGACAGCAGCTTTTTAATTACAGGGTCGAATGACTACACCTTC

J gene: TRBJ1-2
clone size: few
CDR3 length: 14
V gene: TRBV4-2
D gene: .
CDR3 protein: CASSQDGGDYGYTF
CDR3 DNA: TGTGCCAGCAGCCAAGACGGGGGGGACTATGGCTACACCTTC

J gene: TRBJ1-1
clone size: .
CDR3 length: 13
V gene: TRBV6-5
D gene: .
CDR3 protein: CASSPGSFWGAFF
CDR3 DNA: TGTGCCAGCAGTCCTGGGTCCTTTTGGGGAGCTTTCTTT

J gene: TRBJ1-1
clone size: few
CDR3 length: 14
V gene: TRBV29-1
D gene: .
CDR3 protein: CSVEDFNVATEAFF
CDR3 DNA: TGCAGCGTTGAAGATTTCAACGTAGCCACTGAAGCTTTCTTT

J gene: TRBJ2-3
clone size: few
CDR3 length: 13
V gene: TRBV7-9
D gene: .
CDR3 protein: CASSSYTADTQYF
CDR3 DNA: TGTGCCAGCAGCTCCTACACGGCAGATACGCAGTATTTT

J gene: TRBJ2-1
clone size: .
CDR3 length: 15
V gene: TRBV4-1
D gene: TRBD1
CDR3 protein: CASSYGTGADNEQFF
CDR3 DNA: TGCGCCAGCAGCTATGGGACAGGGGCGGACAATGAGCAGTTCTTC

J gene: TRBJ2-3
clone size: .
CDR3 length: 15
V gene: TRBV12-3/TRBV12-4
D gene: TRBD2
CDR3 protein: CASSFRGGRTDTQYF
CDR3 DNA: TGTGCCAGCAGTTTTCGCGGGGGGCGCACAGATACGCAGTATTTT

J gene: TRBJ2-1
clone size: .
CDR3 length: 12
V gene: TRBV4-3
D gene: TRBD2
CDR3 protein: CASSQASGAQFF
CDR3 DNA: TGCGCCAGCAGCCAAGCTAGCGGGGCCCAGTTCTTC

J gene: TRBJ1-2
clone size: .
CDR3 length: 14
V gene: TRBV6-5
D gene: .
CDR3 protein: CASSSPTGTYGYTF
CDR3 DNA: TGTGCCAGCAGCTCCCCGACAGGAACCTATGGCTACACCTTC

J gene: TRBJ1-1
clone size: .
CDR3 length: 14
V gene: TRBV27
D gene: .
CDR3 protein: CASSLRQSNTEAFF
CDR3 DNA: TGTGCCAGCAGTTTGCGGCAGTCGAACACTGAAGCTTTCTTT

J gene: TRBJ2-1
clone size: .
CDR3 length: 16
V gene: TRBV4-2
D gene: TRBD2
CDR3 protein: CASSQDLTSGYNEQFF
CDR3 DNA: TGTGCCAGCAGCCAAGATCTAACTAGCGGGTACAATGAGCAGTTCTTC

J gene: TRBJ1-5
clone size: few
CDR3 length: 15
V gene: TRBV6-5
D gene: .
CDR3 protein: CASSYSPSSNQPQHF
CDR3 DNA: TGTGCCAGCAGTTACTCGCCCAGTAGCAATCAGCCCCAGCATTTT

J gene: TRBJ2-1
clone size: .
CDR3 length: 15
V gene: TRBV29-1
D gene: TRBD2
CDR3 protein: CSVSSGGAEYNEQFF
CDR3 DNA: TGCAGCGTGTCCAGCGGGGGGGCGGAGTACAATGAGCAGTTCTTC

J gene: TRBJ2-2
clone size: few
CDR3 length: 14
V gene: TRBV6-5
D gene: .
CDR3 protein: CASRGGRNTGELFF
CDR3 DNA: TGTGCCAGCAGAGGGGGGCGCAACACCGGGGAGCTGTTTTTT

J gene: TRBJ1-1
clone size: .
CDR3 length: 14
V gene: TRBV2
D gene: .
CDR3 protein: CASRLDRMNTEAFF
CDR3 DNA: TGTGCCAGCAGACTTGACAGGATGAACACTGAAGCTTTCTTT

J gene: TRBJ2-7
clone size: few
CDR3 length: 12
V gene: TRBV13
D gene: .
CDR3 protein: CASSSKGDEQYF
CDR3 DNA: TGTGCCAGCAGCTCCAAAGGGGACGAGCAGTACTTC

J gene: TRBJ2-7
clone size: few
CDR3 length: 15
V gene: TRBV6-5
D gene: TRBD1
CDR3 protein: CASSYSGTGSYEQYF
CDR3 DNA: TGTGCCAGCAGTTACTCGGGGACAGGGAGTTACGAGCAGTACTTC

J gene: TRBJ2-7
clone size: few
CDR3 length: 11
V gene: TRBV10-1
D gene: .
CDR3 protein: CASTGKYEQYF
CDR3 DNA: TGCGCCAGCACCGGGAAGTACGAGCAGTACTTC

J gene: TRBJ1-3
clone size: few
CDR3 length: 16
V gene: TRBV5-1
D gene: .
CDR3 protein: CASSPGSGGAGNTIYF
CDR3 DNA: TGCGCCAGCAGCCCGGGATCGGGGGGAGCTGGAAACACCATATATTTT

J gene: TRBJ1-2
clone size: .
CDR3 length: 11
V gene: TRBV5-6
D gene: .
CDR3 protein: CASSSGTVYTF
CDR3 DNA: TGTGCCAGCAGCTCAGGAACTGTCTACACCTTC

J gene: TRBJ2-3
clone size: few
CDR3 length: 13
V gene: TRBV7-2
D gene: TRBD1
CDR3 protein: CASSTQGAQACAF
CDR3 DNA: TGTGCCAGCAGCACGCAGGGGGCGCAGGCTTGTGCATTT

J gene: TRBJ1-1
clone size: .
CDR3 length: 13
V gene: TRBV5-1
D gene: TRBD1
CDR3 protein: CASSHDRDTEAFF
CDR3 DNA: TGCGCCAGCAGCCATGACAGGGACACTGAAGCTTTCTTT

J gene: TRBJ2-3
clone size: .
CDR3 length: 17
V gene: TRBV9
D gene: TRBD2
CDR3 protein: CASSVGPPSGFTDTQYF
CDR3 DNA: TGTGCCAGCAGCGTAGGCCCCCCTAGCGGATTTACAGATACGCAGTATTTT

J gene: TRBJ1-1
clone size: .
CDR3 length: 14
V gene: TRBV29-1
D gene: .
CDR3 protein: CSVLTGGVNTEAFF
CDR3 DNA: TGCAGCGTCCTTACGGGGGGCGTGAACACTGAAGCTTTCTTT

J gene: TRBJ2-4
clone size: .
CDR3 length: 15
V gene: TRBV19
D gene: TRBD2
CDR3 protein: CASSIATSGGRIQYF
CDR3 DNA: TGTGCCAGTAGTATTGCTACTAGCGGGGGCCGCATTCAGTACTTC

J gene: TRBJ1-5
clone size: few
CDR3 length: 13
V gene: TRBV3-1
D gene: .
CDR3 protein: CASSQDIKQPQHF
CDR3 DNA: TGTGCCAGCAGCCAAGATATCAAACAGCCCCAGCATTTT